These 2 T cell receptor beta chains originate from one sample sequenced in a study of cytomegalovirus exposure and HLA in healthy donors. Primers: 60 Vbeta forward and 13 Jbeta reverse. TCRdb's copy holds only in-frame clones and misses some; the assay was immunoSEQ multiplex PCR. The sample holds around 19,000 clones, 84% seen once. Sequences were obtained from PBMCs. The receptor set was obtained from a human donor in good health.

The V gene is TRBV7-9, the J gene TRBJ1-2, with TRBD1 identical over 9 bases. The CDR3 spans 16 residues. The ends lost 3 bases at V and 3 bases at J; junction bases unmatched: 8. CDR1 is SEHNR and CDR2 is FQNEAQ in the germline V gene (reference sequence). CDR3: CASSFPGTGSDYGYTF. The CDR3 bases are TGTGCCAGCAGCTTCCCCGGGACAGGGTCTGACTATGGCTACACCTTC.

The V call is TRBV18, the J call TRBJ2-2; no clear D. CDR3 length: 16 amino acids. Looked up from germline, CDR1 is KGHSH and CDR2 is LQKENI. Trimming pared 2 bases from V and 0 bases from J, leaving 10 bases between. The CDR3 is CASSPDIPANTGELFF. The CDR3 nucleotides read TGTGCCAGCTCACCAGACATCCCCGCGAACACCGGGGAGCTGTTTTTT.